The 29 T cell receptor beta chains below were found in one sample sequenced in a study of cytotoxic CD8 clonotypes in ibrutinib-treated CLL. The repertoire was sequenced with immunoSEQ multiplex PCR; TCRdb's copy has only in-frame clones and lacks some. The sample holds around 140,000 clones, roughly three quarters seen once. Sequenced here: PBMCs, sampled after 24 months of ibrutinib treatment. The receptors here all came from a human donor with chronic lymphocytic leukemia.

The V gene is TRBV15, the J gene TRBJ2-7, with TRBD2 as a possible D gene (6 bases). The CDR3 consists of 15 residues. The ends were cut back, 5 bases at V and 4 bases at J, with 18 bases in the middle. The germline V gene encodes CDR1 LNHNV and CDR2 YYDKDF (reference sequence). This CDR3 is CATSGKTGAGYEQYF. The CDR3 coding sequence is TGTGCCACCAGCGGAAAGACGGGAGCTGGGTACGAGCAGTACTTC. Variable domain in full (rest from reference TRBV15 and TRBJ2-7): DAMVIQNPRYQVTQFGKPVTLSCSQTLNHNVMYWYQQKSSQAPKLLFHYYDKDFNNEADTPDNFQSRRPNTSFCFLDIRSPGLGDTAMYLCATSGKTGAGYEQYFGPGTRLTVT.

The rearrangement links TRBV9 to TRBJ2-2; the D gene is possibly TRBD2 (6 bases). The CDR3 has 13 amino acids. Germline V CDR1 and CDR2: SGDLS, YYNGEE. The V end lost 7 bases, the J end lost 6 bases, and 13 bases lay between the germline ends. For the CDR3, the DNA is TGTGCCAGCGGGCGGGGCTCCCCCGGGGAGCTGTTTTTT. Translation gives CASGRGSPGELFF.

The genes are TRBV6-4 and TRBJ1-5; 9 bases agree with TRBD1. The germline V gene has CDR1 MRHNA and CDR2 SNTAGT. Germline trimming cut 6 bases from V and 5 bases from J; bases unmatched to any gene: 8. The CDR3 consists of 15 residues. The CDR3 region is CASRAQGARHQPQHF. For the CDR3, the DNA is TGTGCCAGCAGGGCACAGGGGGCCCGGCATCAGCCCCAGCATTTT.

The V and J genes are TRBV28 and TRBJ1-2; 7 positions agree with TRBD1. CDR3 length: 16 amino acids. J lost 3 bases, V lost 1 base, and 8 bases had no gene match. Germline-derived CDR1 and CDR2 are MDHEN and SYDVKM. CDR3 in DNA: TGTGCCAGCAGTTTATTTATGTGGGGACAGCACTATGGCTACACCTTC. This encodes CASSLFMWGQHYGYTF.

The sample holds one count of this clone. V and J are TRBV10-3 and TRBJ2-7; D unresolved. The V end lost 6 bases, the J end lost 3 bases, and 6 bases lay between the germline ends. The CDR3 totals 11 residues. Per the germline V gene, CDR1 is ENHRY and CDR2 is SYGVKD. CDR3 coding DNA: TGTGCCATCAGCGAGGACTACGAGCAGTACTTC. Its protein is CAISEDYEQYF.

The chain has TRBV7-2 and TRBJ2-1; perhaps D is TRBD1 or TRBD2 (5 bases each). Trimming removed 1 base from V and 3 bases from J, with 10 bases in between. Germline-derived CDR1 and CDR2 are SGHTA and FQGNSA. The CDR3 is 15 amino acids. The CDR3 protein is CASSLGGADYNEQFF. CDR3 sequence (DNA): TGTGCCAGCAGCTTAGGAGGGGCGGACTACAATGAGCAGTTCTTC. The full variable domain, its missing parts supplied by reference TRBV7-2 and TRBJ2-1, is GAGVSQSPSNKVTEKGKDVELRCDPISGHTALYWYRQSLGQGLEFLIYFQGNSAPDKSGLPSDRFSAERTGGSVSTLTIQRTQQEDSAVYLCASSLGGADYNEQFFGPGTRLTVL.

V usage is TRBV19 and J usage is TRBJ2-7; D call uncertain. V lost 8 bases and J 2 bases, leaving 16 bases between the germline ends. Germline loops: CDR1 LNHDA, CDR2 SQIVND (reference sequence). This CDR3 region has 14 residues. CDR3 sequence (DNA): TGTGCCAGTCGGCACGCAGGACCAGCCTACGAGCAGTACTTC. This sequence encodes CASRHAGPAYEQYF.

The chain recombines TRBV7-6 with TRBJ2-1; 9 nucleotides agree with TRBD2. Germline loops: CDR1 SGHVS, CDR2 FNYEAQ. The CDR3 totals 16 residues. V lost 2 bases, J lost 5 bases, and 7 bases stayed unmatched. The CDR3 region is CASSLRSSGTDNEQFF. DNA for the CDR3: TGTGCCAGCAGCTTAAGGTCTAGCGGGACCGACAATGAGCAGTTCTTC.

This chain links TRBV30 with TRBJ2-3; tentative D call: TRBD2 (5 bases). CDR3 length equals 12 residues. V was trimmed by 0 bases and J by 11 bases, leaving 12 bases between them. Germline V gene lookup returns CDR1 GTSNPN and CDR2 SVGIG (reference sequence). The CDR3 nucleotides are TGTGCCTGGAGTGTAGGGAGACAACTGCAGTATTTT. It specifies CAWSVGRQLQYF. Based on the CDR3 plus reference TRBV30 and TRBJ2-3, the full variable domain is SQTIHQWPATLVQPVGSPLSLECTVEGTSNPNLYWYRQAAGRGLQLLFYSVGIGQISSEVPQNLSASRPQDRQFILSSKKLLLSDSGFYLCAWSVGRQLQYFGPGTRLTVL.

This clone is a singleton in its sample. This chain connects TRBV7-9 to TRBJ2-1; D may be TRBD1 or TRBD2 (5 bases each). Germline CDR1 reads SEHNR; CDR2 reads FQNEAQ (reference sequence). This CDR3 region has 18 residues. V gave up 5 bases and J gave up 0 bases, with 20 bases separating them. CDR3 coding DNA: TGTGCCAGCAGCCAGCCCCCGGGGCTCCCAAGCTCCTACAATGAGCAGTTCTTC. Its translation: CASSQPPGLPSSYNEQFF.

This clone was found a few times. The chain combines TRBV5-1 with TRBJ2-6, with D perhaps matching TRBD1 (6 bases). The CDR3 has 15 amino acids. Germline V gene data show CDR1 as SGHRS and CDR2 as YFSETQ. V dropped 4 bases and J dropped 0 bases, with 8 bases sitting between them. The CDR3 sequence: CASSQGFSGANVLTF. The CDR3 nucleotides are TGCGCCAGCAGCCAGGGGTTCTCTGGGGCCAACGTCCTGACTTTC.

The gene calls are TRBV28 and TRBJ2-7; 9 nucleotides align to TRBD1. The J segment lost 0 bases and the V segment lost 10 bases, leaving 7 bases of the junction unmatched. The CDR3 is made up of 14 amino acids. CDR1 MDHEN and CDR2 SYDVKM come from the germline V gene. This chain's CDR3 is CATEDRGSSYEQYF. Here the CDR3 DNA reads TGTGCCACCGAGGACAGGGGAAGCTCCTACGAGCAGTACTTC.

The table lists this clone with a few counts. This chain joins TRBV2 and TRBJ1-5; D not certain. Trimming left V 7 bases short and J 1 base short, with 8 bases between. Per germline, CDR1 SNHLY and CDR2 FYNNEI. The CDR3 length is 13 residues. The CDR3 loop is CASTRESNQPQHF. The CDR3 nucleotides are TGTGCCAGCACGCGGGAGAGCAATCAGCCCCAGCATTTT.

The chain has TRBV10-3 and TRBJ2-3, with 11 bases that match TRBD2. V was pared by 10 bases and J by 2 bases, with 5 bases of the junction left unmatched. This CDR3 is built from 14 residues. Germline V gives CDR1 ENHRY, CDR2 SYGVKD. DNA for the CDR3: TGTGCCACTGTGACTAGCGGGGACACAGATACGCAGTATTTT. Protein: CATVTSGDTDTQYF.

The chain joins TRBV13 to TRBJ2-1; no reliable D call. CDR3 length equals 12 residues. The ends were cut back, 1 base at V and 10 bases at J, with 8 bases in the middle. From germline, CDR1 is PRHDT and CDR2 FYEKMQ (reference sequence). CDR3 residues: CASSLAAGEQFF. The CDR3, as DNA: TGTGCCAGCAGCTTAGCCGCCGGGGAGCAGTTCTTC.

The chain is built from TRBV2 and TRBJ2-1, with D perhaps matching TRBD2 (7 bases). Deletions cut 7 bases from V and 10 bases from J, with 20 bases between. There are 14 residues in the CDR3. CDR1 and CDR2 (germline): SNHLY, FYNNEI. CDR3 nucleotide sequence: TGTGCCAGCAAAAGGGGGACTACCGACCAGGAGCAGTTCTTC. Its translation is CASKRGTTDQEQFF.

This clone was observed once. This chain links TRBV7-8 with TRBJ2-3, with D perhaps matching TRBD1 or TRBD2 (5 bases each). The ends were cut back, 0 bases at V and 6 bases at J, with 16 bases in the middle. The CDR3 is 16 residues long. Germline V gene data show CDR1 as SGHVS and CDR2 as FQNEAQ. CDR3 loop: CASSLAAQGGWDTQYF. CDR3 DNA: TGTGCCAGCAGCTTAGCGGCGCAGGGCGGGTGGGATACGCAGTATTTT.

The rearrangement links TRBV11-3 to TRBJ2-1, with D perhaps being TRBD1 or TRBD2 (5 bases each). The V end lost 2 bases, the J end lost 4 bases, and 9 bases lay between the germline ends. The CDR3 spans 14 residues. The germline V gene encodes CDR1 SGHNT and CDR2 YENEEA. The CDR3 DNA is TGTGCCAGCAGCTTAAGGGACGCATACAATGAGCAGTTCTTC. Its protein is CASSLRDAYNEQFF.

This chain connects TRBV9 to TRBJ1-3; D is perhaps TRBD1 (5 bases). The V end lost 4 bases, the J end lost 0 bases, and 14 bases lay between the germline ends. Germline CDR1 and CDR2: SGDLS and YYNGEE. The CDR3 length is 16 residues. As DNA, the CDR3 is TGTGCCAGCAGCCCGGGACCTTCCGCCTCTGGAAACACCATATATTTT. Encoded protein: CASSPGPSASGNTIYF.

The sample holds one count of this clone. The V call is TRBV18, the J call TRBJ2-6; D is unresolved. Germline CDR1 reads KGHSH; CDR2 reads LQKENI. This CDR3 is built from 15 residues. Trimming pared 6 bases from V and 0 bases from J, leaving 9 bases between. The CDR3: CASSQIRSGANVLTF. DNA of the CDR3: TGTGCCAGCTCCCAAATCCGCTCTGGGGCCAACGTCCTGACTTTC.

V gene TRBV5-1 combines with J gene TRBJ1-1; 11 nucleotides match TRBD1. Germline CDR1 and CDR2: SGHRS and YFSETQ. The V segment lost 4 bases and the J segment 1 base; nucleotides outside the gene matches: 6. The CDR3 spans 16 residues. The CDR3 DNA follows: TGCGCCAGCAGCCCCGGACAGGGGGCTGCGAACACTGAAGCTTTCTTT. Its translation is CASSPGQGAANTEAFF.

J is TRBJ1-1 and V is TRBV6-6; D remains ambiguous. V was trimmed by 2 bases and J by 2 bases, leaving 6 bases between them. In germline, CDR1 is MNHNY, CDR2 SVGAGI (reference sequence). This CDR3 spans 13 amino acids. The CDR3 reads CASSYASNTEAFF. The CDR3 coding sequence is TGTGCCAGCAGTTACGCCAGCAACACTGAAGCTTTCTTT.

The V gene is TRBV18, the J gene TRBJ1-4; 8 bases agree with TRBD1. Germline V gene sequence: CDR1 KGHSH, CDR2 LQKENI. The V segment lost 3 bases and the J segment 4 bases; nucleotides outside the gene matches: 10. The CDR3 sequence is 17 residues long. The CDR3 loop is CASSPNGPGQVNEKLFF. CDR3 DNA sequence: TGTGCCAGCTCACCCAATGGACCGGGACAGGTTAATGAAAAACTGTTTTTT.

The V call is TRBV11-3, the J call TRBJ1-3; D is unclear. Trimming took 1 base from V and 2 from J, leaving 3 bases between them. The CDR3 covers 13 residues. From germline, CDR1 is SGHNT and CDR2 YENEEA. The CDR3 DNA follows: TGTGCCAGCAGCTTAGGGCCTGGAAACACCATATATTTT. Protein: CASSLGPGNTIYF.

The V and J genes are TRBV7-9 and TRBJ1-2; 7 bases are a match to TRBD1. Trimming at V came to 3 bases and at J to 6 bases, leaving 13 bases not matched to a gene. The germline CDR1 and CDR2 sequences are SEHNR and FQNEAQ (reference sequence). The CDR3 has 16 amino acids. CDR3 region: CASSFFGGGTDHGYTF. The CDR3, as DNA: TGTGCCAGCAGCTTTTTCGGGGGAGGGACAGACCATGGCTACACCTTC. The full variable domain, with the rest looked up from reference TRBV7-9 and TRBJ1-2, is DTGVSQNPRHKITKRGQNVTFRCDPISEHNRLYWYRQTLGQGPEFLTYFQNEAQLEKSRLLSDRFSAERPKGSFSTLEIQRTEQGDSAMYLCASSFFGGGTDHGYTFGSGTRLTVV.

CDR3 region: CAISPGTGAHGSGANVLTF. The CDR3 nucleotides read TGTGCCATCAGCCCCGGGACAGGGGCACATGGCTCTGGGGCCAACGTCCTGACTTTC. J is TRBJ2-6 and V is TRBV10-3, with TRBD1 identical over 10 bases. V was clipped by 6 bases and J by 0 bases; unmatched bases: 11. Germline V gene lookup returns CDR1 ENHRY and CDR2 SYGVKD. The CDR3 consists of 19 residues.

The chain links TRBV6-5 to TRBJ1-3; tentative D call: TRBD1 (6 bases). V shed 7 bases and J shed 2 bases, with 12 bases lying between them. The CDR3 extends over 14 amino acids. Looked up from germline, CDR1 is MNHEY and CDR2 is SVGAGI. CDR3: CASTKDSTGNTIYF. CDR3 nucleotide sequence: TGTGCCAGCACCAAGGACAGCACTGGAAACACCATATATTTT.

This clone was seen a few times. This chain links TRBV10-3 with TRBJ1-6; no reliable D call. Germline values: CDR1 ENHRY, CDR2 SYGVKD. The CDR3 contains 12 residues. Trimming pared 6 bases from V and 0 bases from J, leaving 0 bases between. DNA of the CDR3: TGTGCCATCAGCTCCTATAATTCACCCCTCCACTTT. Its translation: CAISSYNSPLHF.

In this sample, this clone turned up once. V usage is TRBV19 and J usage is TRBJ2-3; 9 bases map to TRBD2. Germline V gene sequence: CDR1 LNHDA, CDR2 SQIVND (reference sequence). This CDR3 has 18 residues. Trimming took 5 bases from V and 4 from J; bases not matched to a gene: 16. Here the CDR3 DNA reads TGTGCCAGTAGTCCCCTGACCAAGGGCGGGGGGGCCGCAGATACGCAGTATTTT. The encoded protein is CASSPLTKGGGAADTQYF.